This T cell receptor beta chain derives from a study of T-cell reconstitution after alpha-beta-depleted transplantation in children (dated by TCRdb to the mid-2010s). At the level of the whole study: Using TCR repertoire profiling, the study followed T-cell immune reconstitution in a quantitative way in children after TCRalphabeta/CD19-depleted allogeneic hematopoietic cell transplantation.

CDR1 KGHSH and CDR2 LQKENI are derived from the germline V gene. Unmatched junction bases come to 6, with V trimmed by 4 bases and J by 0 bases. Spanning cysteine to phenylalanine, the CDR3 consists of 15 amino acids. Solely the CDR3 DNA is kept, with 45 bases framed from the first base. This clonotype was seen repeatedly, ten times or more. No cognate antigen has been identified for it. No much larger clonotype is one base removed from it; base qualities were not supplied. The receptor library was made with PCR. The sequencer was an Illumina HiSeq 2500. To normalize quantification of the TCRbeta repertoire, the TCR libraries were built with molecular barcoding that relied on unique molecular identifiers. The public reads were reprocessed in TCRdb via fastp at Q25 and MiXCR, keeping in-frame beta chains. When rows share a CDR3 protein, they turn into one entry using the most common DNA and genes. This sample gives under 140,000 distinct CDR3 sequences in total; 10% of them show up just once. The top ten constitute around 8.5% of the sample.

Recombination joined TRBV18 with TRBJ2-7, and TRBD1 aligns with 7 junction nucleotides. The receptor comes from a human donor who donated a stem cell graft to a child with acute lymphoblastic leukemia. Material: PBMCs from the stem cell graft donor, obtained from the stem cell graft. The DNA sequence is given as TGTGCCAGCTCACTGGGGACAGTGAGCTCCTACGAGCAGTACTTC. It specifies CASSLGTVSSYEQYF.